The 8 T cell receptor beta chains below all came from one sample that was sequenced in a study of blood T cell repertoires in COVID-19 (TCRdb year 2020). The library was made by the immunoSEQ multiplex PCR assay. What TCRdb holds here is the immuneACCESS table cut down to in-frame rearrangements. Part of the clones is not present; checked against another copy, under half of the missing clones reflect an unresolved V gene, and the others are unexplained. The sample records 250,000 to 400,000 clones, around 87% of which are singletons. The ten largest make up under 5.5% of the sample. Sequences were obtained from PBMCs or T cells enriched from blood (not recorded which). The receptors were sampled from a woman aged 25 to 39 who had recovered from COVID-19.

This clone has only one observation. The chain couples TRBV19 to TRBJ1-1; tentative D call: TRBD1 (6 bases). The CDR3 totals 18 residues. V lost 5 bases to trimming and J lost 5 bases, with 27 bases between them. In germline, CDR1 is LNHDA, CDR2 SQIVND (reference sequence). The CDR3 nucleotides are TGTGCCAGTAGTTCGCCTCCAGGGACAACCGCTTTTGAGACTGAAGCTTTCTTT. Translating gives CASSSPPGTTAFETEAFF.

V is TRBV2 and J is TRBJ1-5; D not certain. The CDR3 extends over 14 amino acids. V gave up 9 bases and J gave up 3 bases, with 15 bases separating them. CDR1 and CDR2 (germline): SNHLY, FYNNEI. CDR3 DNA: TGTGCCAGTCACGGGTCTAACAACAATCAGCCCCAGCATTTT. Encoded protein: CASHGSNNNQPQHF.

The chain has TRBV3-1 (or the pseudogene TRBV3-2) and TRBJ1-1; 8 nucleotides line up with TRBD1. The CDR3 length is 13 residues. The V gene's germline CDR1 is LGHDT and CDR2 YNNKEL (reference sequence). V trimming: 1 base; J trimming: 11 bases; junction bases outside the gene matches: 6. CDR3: CASSQAPDREAFF. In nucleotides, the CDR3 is TGTGCCAGCAGCCAAGCACCGGACAGGGAGGCTTTCTTT.

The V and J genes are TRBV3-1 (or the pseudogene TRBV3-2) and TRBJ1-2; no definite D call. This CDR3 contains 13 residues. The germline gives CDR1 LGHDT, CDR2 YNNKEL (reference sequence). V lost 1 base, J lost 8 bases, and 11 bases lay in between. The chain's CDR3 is CASSQAAVTGYTF. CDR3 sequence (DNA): TGTGCCAGCAGCCAAGCTGCAGTTACGGGCTACACCTTC.

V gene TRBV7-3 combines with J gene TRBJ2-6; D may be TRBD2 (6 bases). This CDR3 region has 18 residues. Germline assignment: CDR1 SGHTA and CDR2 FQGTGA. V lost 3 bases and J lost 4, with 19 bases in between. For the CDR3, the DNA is TGTGCCAGCAGCTTTTCCCCGATCGGGAGCTCCGGGGCCAACGTCCTGACTTTC. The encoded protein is CASSFSPIGSSGANVLTF.

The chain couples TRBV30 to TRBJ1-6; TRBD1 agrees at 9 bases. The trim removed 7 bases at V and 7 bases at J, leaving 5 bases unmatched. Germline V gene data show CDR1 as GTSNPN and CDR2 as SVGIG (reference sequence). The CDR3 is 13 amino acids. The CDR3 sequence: CASAGTGNSPLHF. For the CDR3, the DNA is TGTGCCTCGGCAGGGACAGGGAATTCACCCCTCCACTTT.

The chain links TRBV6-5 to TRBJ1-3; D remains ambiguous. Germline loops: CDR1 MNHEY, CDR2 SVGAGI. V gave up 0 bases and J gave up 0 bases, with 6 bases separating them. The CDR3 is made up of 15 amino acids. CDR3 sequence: CASSYSWSSGNTIYF. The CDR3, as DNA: TGTGCCAGCAGTTACTCCTGGAGCTCTGGAAACACCATATATTTT.

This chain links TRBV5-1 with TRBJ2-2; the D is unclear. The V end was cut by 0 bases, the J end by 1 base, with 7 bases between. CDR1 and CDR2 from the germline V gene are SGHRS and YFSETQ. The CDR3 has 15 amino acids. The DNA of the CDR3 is TGCGCCAGCAGCTTGGAGTCCAGGAACACCGGGGAGCTGTTTTTT. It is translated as CASSLESRNTGELFF.